A selection of T cell receptor beta chains follows, all from one sample in a study of radiotherapy plus CTLA-4 blockade in lung cancer. Sequencing was performed with immunoSEQ multiplex PCR; in TCRdb, only in-frame clones are kept and a portion is missing. The table lists about 73,000 clones, around 87% of them singletons. This sample comprised peripheral blood, obtained from a patient treated with radiotherapy plus ipilimumab. The receptor set was obtained from a human donor with non-small cell lung cancer that progressed on radiotherapy plus ipilimumab. CDR3s include the opening cysteine and the closing phenylalanine or tryptophan. Fields, in order: V gene, D gene, J gene, clone size, CDR3 protein, CDR3 DNA. The D gene is left open where the match is weak. Expanded clones get a size class; other rows say once, few or many, or leave the size out.

TRBV28	.	TRBJ2-3	.	CASSSRITDTQYF	TGTGCCAGCAGTTCACGGATCACAGATACGCAGTATTTT
TRBV10-1	TRBD1	TRBJ2-2	.	CASSAGTGVTGELFF	TGCGCCAGCAGTGCTGGGACAGGGGTCACCGGGGAGCTGTTTTTT
TRBV28	.	TRBJ2-7	.	CASSYYSYEQYF	TGTGCCAGCAGTTACTACTCCTACGAGCAGTACTTC
TRBV6-1	.	TRBJ1-4	.	CASSDGGAGEKLFF	TGTGCCAGCAGTGATGGCGGGGCTGGTGAAAAACTGTTTTTT
TRBV29-1	.	TRBJ1-3	few	CSVGLGQSGNTIYF	TGCAGCGTAGGATTAGGACAGTCTGGAAACACCATATATTTT
TRBV15	TRBD2	TRBJ2-3	.	CATSRDSGAGVRGTDTQYF	TGTGCCACCAGCAGAGATTCCGGGGCGGGAGTTCGGGGTACAGATACGCAGTATTTT
TRBV4-1	.	TRBJ2-1	.	CASSQEMARDYNEQFF	TGCGCCAGCAGCCAAGAGATGGCTCGGGACTACAATGAGCAGTTCTTC
TRBV19	.	TRBJ2-7	.	CASSIVRGALVEQYF	TGTGCCAGTAGTATAGTTCGGGGGGCCTTAGTCGAGCAGTACTTC
TRBV6-6	.	TRBJ2-5	.	CASSLLPGTPQETQYF	TGTGCCAGCAGCCTTCTCCCCGGGACTCCCCAAGAGACCCAGTACTTC
TRBV27	TRBD2	TRBJ2-7	.	CASSRGENYEQYF	TGTGCCAGCAGTCGGGGGGAAAACTACGAGCAGTACTTC
TRBV25-1	.	TRBJ2-3	.	CATLDSSSTDTQYF	TGTGCCACCCTAGACAGCTCTAGCACAGATACGCAGTATTTT
TRBV19	.	TRBJ2-1	.	CASSIGAYNEQFF	TGTGCCAGTAGTATAGGTGCCTACAATGAGCAGTTCTTC
TRBV7-9	.	TRBJ1-1	few	CASSASGKNTEAFF	TGTGCCAGCAGCGCCTCCGGGAAGAACACTGAAGCTTTCTTT
TRBV7-6	.	TRBJ2-2	.	CASSLKVTGWSGELFF	TGTGCCAGCAGCTTAAAAGTAACCGGATGGTCCGGGGAGCTGTTTTTT
TRBV7-2	TRBD1	TRBJ1-3	.	CASSRIQGTGNTIYF	TGTGCCAGCAGCCGGATACAGGGGACTGGAAACACCATATATTTT
TRBV6-1	.	TRBJ2-5	.	CASSTGNQETQYF	TGTGCCAGCAGTACAGGGAATCAAGAGACCCAGTACTTC
TRBV28	.	TRBJ1-5	.	CASSPTGRHLQPQHF	TGTGCCAGCAGTCCCACGGGACGACACCTTCAGCCCCAGCATTTT
TRBV28	.	TRBJ2-2	few	CAILQGTNTGELFF	TGTGCCATCCTTCAGGGGACCAACACCGGGGAGCTGTTTTTT
TRBV5-4	.	TRBJ2-2	few	CASRANTGELFF	TGTGCCAGCAGGGCGAACACCGGGGAGCTGTTTTTT
TRBV28	.	TRBJ1-3	few	CASSLSGLIGSGNTIYF	TGTGCCAGCAGTTTAAGTGGACTGATCGGCTCTGGAAACACCATATATTTT
TRBV27	.	TRBJ2-5	.	CASALQETQYF	TGTGCCAGCGCTTTGCAAGAGACCCAGTACTTC
TRBV28	.	TRBJ2-1	.	CASTRLAEKPYNEQFF	TGTGCCAGCACTAGGCTAGCAGAGAAACCCTACAATGAGCAGTTCTTC
TRBV12-5	TRBD1	TRBJ2-1	.	CASGFSGGPRTYEQFF	TGTGCTAGTGGTTTCTCAGGGGGCCCCCGTACATATGAGCAGTTCTTC
TRBV9	TRBD1	TRBJ1-2	.	CASSPRQGRDYGYTF	TGTGCCAGCAGCCCTCGACAGGGGCGGGACTATGGCTACACCTTC
TRBV7-8	.	TRBJ2-7	.	CASSTTSYEQYF	TGTGCCAGCAGCACTACCTCCTACGAGCAGTACTTC
TRBV4-1	.	TRBJ1-1	.	CASSQVNGNTEAFF	TGCGCCAGCAGCCAAGTTAACGGGAACACTGAAGCTTTCTTT
TRBV19	.	TRBJ1-5	.	CASSMVPGQPQHF	TGTGCCAGTAGTATGGTGCCTGGGCAGCCCCAGCATTTT